Each of the 25 T cell receptor beta chains below was sequenced from the same sample in a study of T cell responses to AZD1222 COVID-19 vaccine. The protocol was immunoSEQ multiplex PCR, while the TCRdb copy is restricted to in-frame clones and leaves out a portion. This sample has over 130,000 clones; 85% to 95% occur once, and the top ten carry roughly 5%. This specimen was peripheral blood, taken on day 0 of AZD1222 vaccination. The receptors come from an adult in good health.

The rearrangement joins TRBV19 to TRBJ2-7; 7 nucleotides line up with TRBD1. Trimming at V came to 6 bases and at J to 2 bases, leaving 7 bases not matched to a gene. CDR1 and CDR2 from the germline V gene are LNHDA and SQIVND (reference sequence). CDR3 length: 14 residues. The CDR3 loop reads CASRQTGAPYEQYF. The CDR3 DNA reads as TGTGCCAGTAGACAAACAGGGGCCCCCTACGAGCAGTACTTC.

The chain carries TRBV18 and TRBJ1-1; D gene ambiguous. CDR1 and CDR2 from the germline V gene are KGHSH and LQKENI. With 3 bases removed from V and 4 bases from J, the gap between germline ends came to 9 bases. CDR3 size: 13 residues. CDR3 sequence: CASSPSFSTEAFF. The CDR3 nucleotides are TGTGCCAGCTCACCCTCCTTTAGCACTGAAGCTTTCTTT.

The CDR3 sequence is CASSLVQGNTGELFF. CDR3 nucleotides: TGCGCCAGCAGCTTGGTACAGGGGAACACCGGGGAGCTGTTTTTT. The chain is built from TRBV5-1 and TRBJ2-2; D is perhaps TRBD1 (6 bases). This CDR3 region has 15 residues. Trimming shortened V by 0 bases and J by 1 base, and 7 bases separated the two germline ends. The germline gives CDR1 SGHRS, CDR2 YFSETQ.

V and J are TRBV5-7 and TRBJ1-5, with D possibly being TRBD1 (6 bases). TRBV5-7 has ORF status, its function being uncertain. CDR3 size: 16 residues. With 1 base removed from V and 0 bases from J, the gap between germline ends came to 11 bases. The CDR3 region is CASSLRQAYSNQPQHF. In nucleotides, the CDR3 is TGTGCCAGCAGCTTGCGACAGGCGTATAGCAATCAGCCCCAGCATTTT.

The rearrangement uses TRBV6-6 and TRBJ1-2, with D unresolved. V lost 2 bases and J lost 2, with 6 bases in between. This CDR3 contains 13 residues. Per the germline V gene, CDR1 is MNHNY and CDR2 is SVGAGI (reference sequence). Written as DNA, the CDR3 is TGTGCCAGCAGTTACAGAGTAAACTATGGCTACACCTTC. It is translated as CASSYRVNYGYTF.

The V and J genes are TRBV27 and TRBJ1-2; 7 positions agree with TRBD1. The V gene's germline CDR1 is MNHEY and CDR2 SMNVEV (reference sequence). The junction had 3 bases not matched to a gene; V was cut back by 3 bases and J by 5 bases. The CDR3 is 13 residues long. CDR3 DNA sequence: TGTGCCAGCAGTTTTCAACAGGGGTATGGCTACACCTTC. Translation gives CASSFQQGYGYTF.

J is TRBJ1-2 and V is TRBV3-1 (or the pseudogene TRBV3-2), with D possibly being TRBD1 (5 bases). Germline values: CDR1 LGHDT, CDR2 YNNKEL (reference sequence). Trimming shortened V by 4 bases and J by 3 bases, and 15 bases separated the two germline ends. The CDR3 sequence is 15 residues long. The chain's CDR3 is CASSPFSGGDYGYTF. In DNA, the CDR3 is TGTGCCAGCAGCCCCTTTTCGGGGGGTGACTATGGCTACACCTTC.

This chain links TRBV21-1 with TRBJ1-3; whether TRBD1, the table's D call, matches the DNA was not checked. TRBV21-1 is marked as a pseudogene. The CDR3 sequence is 15 residues long. This CDR3 is CASSDDRGFGNTIYF. In DNA, the CDR3 is TGTGCCAGCAGCGACGACAGGGGGTTTGGAAACACCATATATTTT.

This chain links TRBV4-2 with TRBJ2-1; tentatively, D is TRBD2 (5 bases). CDR1 is LGHNA and CDR2 is YNFKEQ in the germline V gene. CDR3 length: 15 residues. Trimming removed 1 base from V and 5 bases from J, with 12 bases in between. DNA for the CDR3: TGTGCCAGCAGCCAAGTTTCCGGGAACAACAATGAGCAGTTCTTC. Protein product: CASSQVSGNNNEQFF.

J is TRBJ2-7 and V is TRBV3-1 (or the pseudogene TRBV3-2); tentative D call: TRBD1 (6 bases). The CDR3 covers 18 residues. V lost 2 bases, J lost 1 base, and 21 bases lay in between. The germline V gene has CDR1 LGHDT and CDR2 YNNKEL (reference sequence). The DNA for the CDR3 is TGTGCCAGCAGCCAATATAGTCCAGGGGCCCCCGCTTCCTACGAGCAGTACTTC. It encodes CASSQYSPGAPASYEQYF.

CDR3 residues: CASSRSAMNTEAFF. The CDR3 DNA follows: TGCGCCAGCAGTAGGTCCGCCATGAACACTGAAGCTTTCTTT. The chain is built from TRBV5-1 and TRBJ1-1; D gene unclear. The CDR3 spans 14 residues. Trimming removed 5 bases at V and 0 bases at J, with 11 bases between. Germline V gene lookup returns CDR1 SGHRS and CDR2 YFSETQ.

The genes are TRBV7-9 and TRBJ1-2; 9 nucleotides match TRBD1. Per germline, CDR1 SEHNR and CDR2 FQNEAQ (reference sequence). With V trimmed by 3 bases and J by 5 bases, 4 bases remained unmatched. This CDR3 contains 14 residues. DNA for the CDR3: TGTGCCAGCAGCTTTACCGGGACAGGGTATGGCTACACCTTC. Its protein is CASSFTGTGYGYTF.

The count of this clone is one. The chain has TRBV7-9 and TRBJ1-1, with D tentatively TRBD1 (5 bases). The CDR3 runs 13 residues. V was clipped by 7 bases and J by 4 bases, with 13 bases between them. Looked up from germline, CDR1 is SEHNR and CDR2 is FQNEAQ (reference sequence). For the CDR3, the DNA is TGTGCCAGCATCCCCGGGGGTAGCACTGAAGCTTTCTTT. This sequence encodes CASIPGGSTEAFF.

The CDR3: CASSRGTYQETQYF. The CDR3, as DNA: TGTGCCAGCTCCAGGGGAACCTACCAAGAGACCCAGTACTTC. The rearrangement links TRBV2 to TRBJ2-5, with D maybe TRBD1 (6 bases). V lost 8 bases, J lost 0 bases, and 13 bases lay in between. The CDR3 is made up of 14 amino acids. Germline V gene data show CDR1 as SNHLY and CDR2 as FYNNEI.

In this sample, this clone turned up a few times. The rearrangement uses TRBV6-1 and TRBJ2-1; D remains ambiguous. Germline CDR1 and CDR2: MNHNS and SASEGT. V lost 2 bases to trimming and J lost 2 bases, with 4 bases between them. The CDR3 is 13 residues long. The CDR3 DNA sequence: TGTGCCAGCAGTGAAAAACCCTACAATGAGCAGTTCTTC. This encodes CASSEKPYNEQFF.

V gene TRBV5-1 combines with J gene TRBJ2-3, with D tentatively TRBD1 or TRBD2 (6 bases each). V was pared by 7 bases and J by 2 bases, with 11 bases between. CDR1 is SGHRS, CDR2 YFSETQ, per germline. CDR3 size: 13 residues. CDR3 DNA sequence: TGCGCCAGCGGGGGGCCCTTCACAGATACGCAGTATTTT. Translated: CASGGPFTDTQYF.

This chain joins TRBV19 and TRBJ2-7; D may be TRBD2 (5 bases). The ends were cut back, 5 bases at V and 2 bases at J, with 10 bases in the middle. The germline V gene encodes CDR1 LNHDA and CDR2 SQIVND (reference sequence). The CDR3 totals 13 residues. In DNA form, the CDR3 reads TGTGCCAGTAGTGTCCGGGAAACCTACGAGCAGTACTTC. Translating gives CASSVRETYEQYF.

The V gene is TRBV7-8, the J gene TRBJ2-3, with 7 positions matching TRBD2. The CDR3 totals 14 residues. Germline-derived CDR1 and CDR2 are SGHVS and FQNEAQ. The V gene end was trimmed by 2 bases and the J gene end by 5 bases; junction bases not matched to a gene: 4. CDR3 loop: CASSLRLAGDTQYF. CDR3 bases: TGTGCCAGCAGCTTACGACTAGCAGGAGATACGCAGTATTTT.

The V call is TRBV7-9, the J call TRBJ2-3; D uncertain. Germline V CDR1 and CDR2: SEHNR, FQNEAQ (reference sequence). The V end lost 2 bases, the J end lost 4 bases, and 13 bases lay between the germline ends. The CDR3 is 15 amino acids. CDR3 sequence (DNA): TGTGCCAGCAGCTTATACGGCGTCTCGGCAGATACGCAGTATTTT. Protein sequence: CASSLYGVSADTQYF.

This clone was recorded only once. The rearrangement joins TRBV15 to TRBJ1-2, with unresolved D. CDR1 LNHNV and CDR2 YYDKDF come from the germline V gene (reference sequence). The ends were cut back, 2 bases at V and 1 base at J, with 5 bases in the middle. The CDR3 has 13 residues. The DNA for the CDR3 is TGTGCCACCAGCAGAACACGTAACTATGGCTACACCTTC. Translating it yields CATSRTRNYGYTF.

This chain joins TRBV2 and TRBJ2-1, with D possibly being TRBD1 or TRBD2 (5 bases each). Germline V lookup: CDR1 SNHLY, CDR2 FYNNEI. Trimming removed 5 bases at V and 0 bases at J, with 14 bases between. This CDR3 is built from 16 residues. The CDR3 nucleotides are TGTGCCAGCAGTCTCGAGGGGTCTAGCTCCTACAATGAGCAGTTCTTC. Translated: CASSLEGSSSYNEQFF. The variable domain in full, with the rest retrieved from reference TRBV2 and TRBJ2-1, is EPEVTQTPSHQVTQMGQEVILRCVPISNHLYFYWYRQILGQKVEFLVSFYNNEISEKSEIFDDQFSVERPDGSNFTLKIRSTKLEDSAMYFCASSLEGSSSYNEQFFGPGTRLTVL.

The chain uses TRBV10-1 and TRBJ2-7, with D perhaps TRBD2 (6 bases). The CDR3 has 13 residues. Germline V lookup: CDR1 WNHNN, CDR2 SYGVQD (reference sequence). The ends were cut back, 11 bases at V and 6 bases at J, with 20 bases in the middle. CDR3 in DNA: TGCGCCCCCCTCCACACTAGCAACTTCGAGCAGTACTTC. Protein product: CAPLHTSNFEQYF.

The chain employs TRBV6-5 and TRBJ1-1; D not certain. CDR1 MNHEY and CDR2 SVGAGI come from the germline V gene. The CDR3 sequence is 14 residues long. V was cut by 4 bases and J by 7 bases, with 16 bases left in between. The CDR3 DNA is TGTGCCAGCAGTTTACAGACTTATGATAGTGAAGCTTTCTTT. This encodes CASSLQTYDSEAFF.

The gene calls are TRBV6-5 and TRBJ2-7; D is perhaps TRBD1 (5 bases). V lost 6 bases and J lost 7, with 16 bases in between. Germline V lookup: CDR1 MNHEY, CDR2 SVGAGI. This CDR3 is 13 amino acids long. The CDR3 protein is CASSLSGFREQYF. The CDR3, as DNA: TGTGCCAGCAGCCTTTCAGGGTTCAGAGAGCAGTACTTC.

The chain joins TRBV11-3 to TRBJ2-2; 8 bases are shared with TRBD2. The CDR3 loop spans 16 amino acids. V trimming: 5 bases; J trimming: 2 bases; junction bases outside the gene matches: 7. The germline V gene has CDR1 SGHNT and CDR2 YENEEA. CDR3 coding DNA: TGTGCCAGCAGCCAGACAGCGGGGGCCAACACCGGGGAGCTGTTTTTT. Translation gives CASSQTAGANTGELFF.